What follows are 14 T cell receptor beta chains derived from one specimen sequenced in a study of blood T cell repertoires in COVID-19. Produced via immunoSEQ multiplex PCR; TCRdb's table is partial and in-frame only. In the table there are 150,000 to 200,000 clones, more than 75% of which are singletons. Sequencing was performed on PBMCs or T cells enriched from blood (not recorded which). The receptors derive from a woman aged 45 to 65 with acute COVID-19.

The rearrangement uses TRBV30 and TRBJ2-2; weak D call: TRBD1 (6 bases). Germline assignment: CDR1 GTSNPN and CDR2 SVGIG (reference sequence). The V and J ends lost 4 bases and 6 bases respectively, with 9 bases between them. CDR3 length equals 12 residues. The CDR3 DNA reads as TGTGCCTGGACTCAGGGGCCCGGGGAGCTGTTTTTT. It yields the protein CAWTQGPGELFF.

This clone was detected only once. This chain uses TRBV5-4 with TRBJ2-1, with 11 bases fitting TRBD2. Germline V gene sequence: CDR1 SGHNT, CDR2 YYREEE (reference sequence). The junction had 9 bases not matched to a gene; V was cut back by 0 bases and J by 7 bases. The CDR3 is made up of 17 amino acids. In nucleotides, the CDR3 is TGTGCCAGCAGCTTGGGGCTAGCGGGGGGTTTCGTGAATGAGCAGTTCTTC. As protein: CASSLGLAGGFVNEQFF.

The V gene is TRBV13, the J gene TRBJ2-3, with 7 bases aligning to TRBD2. This CDR3 is 16 amino acids long. Germline trimming cut 4 bases from V and 2 bases from J; bases unmatched to any gene: 9. Germline V gene lookup returns CDR1 PRHDT and CDR2 FYEKMQ (reference sequence). CDR3 residues: CASSSIAGLLTDTQYF. In DNA form, the CDR3 reads TGTGCCAGCAGCTCCATAGCGGGTCTGCTCACAGATACGCAGTATTTT. The whole variable domain, remainder taken from reference TRBV13 and TRBJ2-3, is AAGVIQSPRHLIKEKRETATLKCYPIPRHDTVYWYQQGPGQDPQFLISFYEKMQSDKGSIPDRFSAQQFSDYHSELNMSSLELGDSALYFCASSSIAGLLTDTQYFGPGTRLTVL.

The chain links TRBV29-1 to TRBJ1-2; the D gene is possibly TRBD1 (5 bases). The CDR3 has 14 residues. Germline V gene lookup returns CDR1 SQVTM and CDR2 ANQGSEA. V lost 0 bases and J lost 1, with 9 bases in between. The CDR3 DNA sequence: TGCAGCGTTGAAGATCGGGGGGGTAACTATGGCTACACCTTC. This encodes CSVEDRGGNYGYTF.

This clone was picked up a small number of times. The chain is built from TRBV6-5 and TRBJ2-7; 11 positions match TRBD2. The germline V gene encodes CDR1 MNHEY and CDR2 SVGAGI. V lost 4 bases, J lost 2 bases, and 4 bases stayed unmatched. The CDR3 runs to 15 residues. CDR3 residues: CASSSASGGPYEQYV. The CDR3 DNA sequence: TGTGCCAGCAGTTCGGCTAGCGGGGGGCCCTACGAGCAGTACGTC.

The chain uses TRBV30 and TRBJ1-1, with TRBD1 as a possible D gene (6 bases). Germline V gene data show CDR1 as GTSNPN and CDR2 as SVGIG (reference sequence). The CDR3 runs 15 residues. V was pared by 8 bases and J by 6 bases, with 25 bases between. For the CDR3, the DNA is TGTGCCCGAAATACAGGGATCGGGCTACACGCTGAAGCTTTCTTT. Protein product: CARNTGIGLHAEAFF.

As to this clone: Other nucleotide sequences from this sample produce the same CDR3. The CDR3 DNA reads as TGTGCCAGCTCACCACGGCAGGGAACCTACGAGCAGTACGTC. It encodes CASSPRQGTYEQYV. V is TRBV18 and J is TRBJ2-7, with a weak D call TRBD1 (5 bases). V lost 1 base and J 2 bases, leaving 9 bases between the germline ends. CDR1 and CDR2 from the germline V gene are KGHSH and LQKENI. The CDR3 is made up of 14 amino acids.

The CDR3 coding sequence is TGTGCCAGCAGCCACTTCTTAAACATTCAGTACTTC. This sequence encodes CASSHFLNIQYF. V is TRBV28 and J is TRBJ2-4; D ambiguous. The germline CDR1 and CDR2 sequences are MDHEN and SYDVKM. The CDR3 sequence is 12 residues long. Trimming shortened V by 6 bases and J by 6 bases, and 9 bases separated the two germline ends.

This clone has a single count. The CDR3 loop is CASSRALGNTEAFF. For the CDR3, the DNA is TGTGCCAGCTCACGTGCGCTAGGGAACACTGAAGCTTTCTTT. The rearrangement links TRBV18 to TRBJ1-1, with unresolved D. The CDR3 has 14 residues. Germline CDR1 KGHSH, CDR2 LQKENI. Trimming pared 4 bases from V and 1 base from J, leaving 10 bases between.

This clone was counted a single time. The V gene is TRBV5-6, the J gene TRBJ1-1, with a weak D call TRBD1 (6 bases). Trimming took off 4 bases at V and 5 bases at J, with 12 bases between the two ends. CDR1 is SGHDT and CDR2 is YYEEEE in the germline V gene. The CDR3 spans 13 residues. CDR3: CASSDGGLTEAFF. CDR3 bases: TGTGCCAGCAGCGATGGGGGCCTTACTGAAGCTTTCTTT.

The J gene is TRBJ2-3, the V gene TRBV2, with 13 bases aligning to TRBD2. Looked up from germline, CDR1 is SNHLY and CDR2 is FYNNEI. The V segment lost 7 bases and the J segment 4 bases; nucleotides outside the gene matches: 8. The CDR3 is 16 residues long. CDR3 coding DNA: TGTGCCAGCACCCAGACTAGCGGGGGGTGGGCAGATACGCAGTATTTT. Translating gives CASTQTSGGWADTQYF.

For the CDR3, the DNA is TGTGCCAGCCTGGCAGCGGGGGGATACAATGAGCAGTTCTTC. This codes for CASLAAGGYNEQFF. The rearrangement uses TRBV25-1 and TRBJ2-1; 9 nucleotides agree with TRBD2. The V segment lost 8 bases and the J segment 4 bases; nucleotides outside the gene matches: 6. There are 14 residues in the CDR3. Germline CDR1 MGHDK, CDR2 SYGVNS. Full variable domain (remainder filled in from reference TRBV25-1 and TRBJ2-1): EADIYQTPRYLVIGTGKKITLECSQTMGHDKMYWYQQDPGMELHLIHYSYGVNSTEKGDLSSESTVSRIRTEHFPLTLESARPSHTSQYLCASLAAGGYNEQFFGPGTRLTVL.

In regard to this clone: At one of its ends the junction is not consistent with the germline gene, which may arise from a read error. This rearrangement joins TRBV19 to TRBJ2-2, with D tentatively TRBD1 (5 bases). The CDR3 consists of 17 residues. In germline, CDR1 is LNHDA, CDR2 SQIVND (reference sequence). The DNA for the CDR3 is TGTGCCAGCAGTATAGATTTCAGGGCCTTTGGCACCGGGGAGCTGTTTTTT. As protein: CASSIDFRAFGTGELFF.

The genes are TRBV6-5 and TRBJ2-1, with a tentative D call TRBD2 (6 bases). CDR1 is MNHEY and CDR2 is SVGAGI in the germline V gene. V lost 8 bases to trimming and J lost 9 bases, with 8 bases between them. CDR3 length: 10 residues. CDR3 protein: CASGGTEQFF. CDR3 coding DNA: TGTGCCAGCGGGGGGACTGAGCAGTTCTTC.